This record concerns one T cell receptor (beta chain) sequence. Its antigen is as yet unknown. CDR3 size: 13 residues. V lost 5 bases, J lost 9 bases, and 14 bases lay in between. Germline V lookup: CDR1 LNHDA, CDR2 SQIVND (reference sequence). The data originate from a study of shared clonotypes between healthy human individuals. Healthy HIV-negative adults without recent acute infections or vaccinations served as donors. Study results and caveats: Clonotype sharing among the donors was expected to vary with sequencing depth.

Data came from immunoSEQ multiplex PCR; TCRdb stores just in-frame clones and leaves some out. The sample yields around 100,000 clones, 65% to 70% seen once. The receptor was isolated from a man aged 25-45 years in good health. The gene calls are TRBV19 and TRBJ2-1, with a weak D call TRBD1 (6 bases). Sequenced input: memory CD8+ T cells sorted from blood. The sample's subset: CD45RO+ cells pooled with CCR7-negative TemRA cells. The chain's CDR3 is CASSPKNRVEQFF. The CDR3 bases are TGTGCCAGTAGTCCTAAAAACAGGGTTGAGCAGTTCTTC.